One sample yielded the 9 T cell receptor beta chains listed below, sequenced in a study of response to subunit inactivated influenza vaccine. TCRdb re-called the RT-PCR reads with MiXCR, one entry per CDR3 protein. The repertoire holds about 480,000 distinct CDR3 sequences, with approximately 11% as singletons. The sequenced sample was PBMCs from blood, obtained 45 days after vaccination. The receptors shown here come from a man aged 50 to 59 who received an inactivated influenza vaccine.

This clonotype was observed a few times. The chain combines TRBV12-3 or TRBV12-4 with TRBJ2-7; TRBD2 might be the D (5 bases). Trimming pared 3 bases from V and 6 bases from J, leaving 21 bases between. This CDR3 comprises 16 residues. Here the CDR3 reads CASSFSYPRGISEQYF. The CDR3 DNA reads TGTGCCAGCAGTTTTAGTTACCCCCGGGGAATTTCCGAGCAGTACTTC.

Only a few counts were recorded for this clonotype. This sequence joins TRBV4-2 and TRBJ1-2; D is ambiguous. The CDR3 has 19 residues. Germline CDR1 LGHNA, CDR2 YNFKEQ. Trimming took off 4 bases at V and 3 bases at J, with 27 bases between the two ends. CDR3 loop: CASSPVGPASSRVDYGYTF. Here the CDR3 DNA reads TGTGCCAGCAGCCCAGTCGGCCCAGCTTCATCTCGGGTCGACTATGGCTACACCTTC.

The sample holds a few counts of this clonotype. This sequence joins TRBV28 and TRBJ1-6, with D perhaps matching TRBD1 (5 bases). The V gene's germline CDR1 is MDHEN and CDR2 SYDVKM. V was clipped by 2 bases and J by 7 bases, with 15 bases between them. This CDR3 comprises 16 residues. Here the CDR3 reads CASSLGGGVRNSPLHF. As DNA, the CDR3 is TGTGCCAGCAGTTTAGGTGGAGGGGTGCGGAATTCACCCCTCCACTTT.

This clonotype was counted many times. The chain has TRBV4-2 and TRBJ2-7, with TRBD2 matching over 7 bases. Per germline, CDR1 LGHNA and CDR2 YNFKEQ. Germline trimming cut 4 bases from V and 0 bases from J; bases unmatched to any gene: 6. The CDR3 runs to 15 residues. CDR3: CASSPWGGSSYEQYF. As DNA, the CDR3 is TGTGCCAGCAGCCCGTGGGGGGGGAGCTCCTACGAGCAGTACTTC.

This sequence joins TRBV27 and TRBJ2-1, with D maybe TRBD1 (6 bases). The CDR3 covers 15 residues. Trimming pared 6 bases from V and 6 bases from J, leaving 18 bases between. CDR1 is MNHEY and CDR2 is SMNVEV in the germline V gene (reference sequence). The CDR3 DNA reads as TGTGCCAGCAGACGACAGGCCCCTAAGACCAATGAGCAGTTCTTC. Translation: CASRRQAPKTNEQFF.

This clonotype has a count of ten or more. The V and J genes are TRBV7-6 and TRBJ2-1, with TRBD2 matching over 8 bases. The CDR3 is 16 residues long. Germline CDR1 and CDR2: SGHVS and FNYEAQ. Losses at the gene ends were 6 bases for V and 3 bases for J; bases not matched to a gene: 10. The CDR3 loop reads CASRESGRGGYNEQFF. The CDR3 DNA reads TGTGCCAGCAGAGAATCCGGGAGGGGGGGCTACAATGAGCAGTTCTTC. Combining the CDR3 with reference TRBV7-6 and TRBJ2-1 gives the whole variable domain GAGVSQSPRYKVTKRGQDVALRCDPISGHVSLYWYRQALGQGPEFLTYFNYEAQQDKSGLPNDRFSAERPEGSISTLTIQRTEQRDSAMYRCASRESGRGGYNEQFFGPGTRLTVL.

The rearrangement links TRBV29-1 to TRBJ2-3; 10 bases map to TRBD2. V dropped 6 bases and J dropped 2; count of bases not matched to a gene: 5. The CDR3 covers 14 residues. CDR1 is SQVTM and CDR2 is ANQGSEA in the germline V gene. The CDR3 nucleotides are TGCAGCGTCCAGCGGGGGGGCACCACAGATACGCAGTATTTT. As protein: CSVQRGGTTDTQYF.

This clonotype was seen many times. The V call is TRBV3-1, the J call TRBJ2-3; D gene ambiguous. CDR1 and CDR2 (germline): LGHDT, YNNKEL (reference sequence). The CDR3 has 13 amino acids. V gave up 5 bases and J gave up 2 bases, with 8 bases separating them. CDR3 amino acids: CASSETFTDTQYF. The CDR3 coding sequence is TGTGCCAGCAGCGAGACTTTCACAGATACGCAGTATTTT.

This clonotype has ten or more counts. The chain has TRBV11-2 and TRBJ2-1, with TRBD2 matching 9 bases. V shed 1 base and J 4 bases; nucleotides not matched to a gene: 5. This CDR3 contains 16 residues. Germline-derived CDR1 and CDR2 are SGHAT and FQNNGV. The CDR3 DNA follows: TGTGCCAGCAGCTTAGTAGCGGGAGCGGGGTACAATGAGCAGTTCTTC. Its translation: CASSLVAGAGYNEQFF.